The 11 T cell receptor beta chains listed next were all sequenced from one sample in a study of T cells in tuberculosis. Assay used: immunoSEQ multiplex PCR; TCRdb lists only in-frame clones, some missing. The data contain about 49,000 clones, roughly 96% of them singletons. Time point of the sample: new active TB diagnosis, blood taken before or within 7 days of starting treatment. The sequenced sample was PBMCs, obtained at tuberculosis diagnosis. The source is an adult with tuberculosis.

The rearrangement uses TRBV28 and TRBJ2-2; 7 nucleotides match TRBD1. CDR1 MDHEN and CDR2 SYDVKM come from the germline V gene. This CDR3 is 16 amino acids long. Losses at the gene ends were 8 bases for V and 5 bases for J; bases not matched to a gene: 14. CDR3 protein: CASALEGPGGTGELFF. CDR3 sequence (DNA): TGTGCCAGCGCCCTTGAGGGACCAGGGGGTACCGGGGAGCTGTTTTTT. The full variable domain, rest sourced from reference TRBV28 and TRBJ2-2, is DVKVTQSSRYLVKRTGEKVFLECVQDMDHENMFWYRQDPGLGLRLIYFSYDVKMKEKGDIPEGYSVSREKKERFSLILESASTNQTSMYLCASALEGPGGTGELFFGEGSRLTVL.

This chain joins TRBV6-5 and TRBJ1-3; D uncertain. The CDR3 covers 13 residues. Per germline, CDR1 MNHEY and CDR2 SVGAGI. V was shortened by 0 bases and J by 4 bases, with 4 bases between the two germline ends. CDR3 nucleotide sequence: TGTGCCAGCAGTTACTCGAGGGGAAACACCATATATTTT. Translating it yields CASSYSRGNTIYF.

J is TRBJ2-1 and V is TRBV6-6; no firm D call. Germline CDR1 is MNHNY and CDR2 is SVGAGI (reference sequence). CDR3 length: 16 residues. Trimming removed 5 bases from V and 2 bases from J, with 16 bases in between. CDR3 sequence reads: CASSIASRRTYNEQFF. CDR3 in DNA: TGTGCCAGCAGTATCGCGAGCCGGAGAACCTACAATGAGCAGTTCTTC.

This sequence joins TRBV5-5 and TRBJ1-4; a possible D gene is TRBD1 (6 bases). V was shortened by 2 bases and J by 8 bases, with 13 bases between the two germline ends. Germline CDR1 is SGHKS and CDR2 is YYEKEE (reference sequence). This CDR3 comprises 14 residues. The CDR3 loop reads CASSLGGFREKLFF. DNA of the CDR3: TGTGCCAGCAGCTTAGGGGGTTTTCGAGAAAAACTGTTTTTT.

Only one count was recorded for this clone. The chain couples TRBV7-9 to TRBJ2-1, with 9 positions matching TRBD2. This CDR3 region has 16 residues. V was clipped by 5 bases and J by 2 bases; unmatched bases: 7. Germline V gene data show CDR1 as SEHNR and CDR2 as FQNEAQ (reference sequence). CDR3 coding DNA: TGTGCCAGCAGCAGAAGTGCGGGAGGGACCTACAATGAGCAGTTCTTC. This codes for CASSRSAGGTYNEQFF.

This chain links TRBV29-1 with TRBJ2-3; perhaps TRBD2 as D (5 bases). The CDR3 is 12 amino acids. Trimming pared 4 bases from V and 3 bases from J, leaving 8 bases between. CDR1 and CDR2 (germline): SQVTM, ANQGSEA. The CDR3 nucleotides are TGCAGCGTTGTACTAGTAACAGATACGCAGTATTTT. It translates to CSVVLVTDTQYF.

This chain uses TRBV27 with TRBJ2-7, with 11 nucleotides matching TRBD1. The CDR3 consists of 14 residues. After removal of 4 bases from V and 3 bases from J, the junction contained 2 bases not matched to a gene. Germline CDR1 and CDR2: MNHEY and SMNVEV (reference sequence). CDR3 sequence: CASSSGTGGYEQYF. The CDR3 coding sequence is TGTGCCAGCAGTTCAGGGACAGGGGGCTACGAGCAGTACTTC.

The V call is TRBV2, the J call TRBJ2-3; TRBD2 is a possible D gene (5 bases). The CDR3 runs 14 residues. V gave up 6 bases and J gave up 6 bases, with 16 bases separating them. CDR1 SNHLY and CDR2 FYNNEI come from the germline V gene. The CDR3 is CASRESGKWDTQYF. In DNA form, the CDR3 reads TGTGCCAGCAGAGAATCCGGGAAATGGGATACGCAGTATTTT.

The chain links TRBV10-2 to TRBJ2-7, with a possible D match to TRBD1 (5 bases). The germline gives CDR1 WSHSY, CDR2 SAAADI. The CDR3 sequence is 18 residues long. The V end was cut by 1 base, the J end by 0 bases, with 19 bases between. CDR3 sequence: CASSEFQGIGISSYEQYF. CDR3 nucleotide sequence: TGCGCCAGCAGTGAGTTTCAGGGCATAGGGATCAGCTCCTACGAGCAGTACTTC.

V and J are TRBV2 and TRBJ1-3; D is unclear. Germline-derived CDR1 and CDR2 are SNHLY and FYNNEI. Between the trimmed V and J ends, which lost 2 bases and 1 base, there was a span of 6 bases. The length of the CDR3 is 14 residues. The CDR3 DNA sequence: TGTGCCAGCAGTGAACAGGTTTCTGGAAACACCATATATTTT. Translation: CASSEQVSGNTIYF.

In this sample, this clone turned up once. The gene calls are TRBV6-6 and TRBJ1-1; 7 nucleotides match TRBD1. V shed 2 bases and J 4 bases; nucleotides not matched to a gene: 7. This CDR3 comprises 15 residues. The V gene's germline CDR1 is MNHNY and CDR2 SVGAGI (reference sequence). The CDR3 sequence: CASSYTGEKGTEAFF. In DNA form, the CDR3 reads TGTGCCAGCAGTTACACAGGGGAGAAGGGCACTGAAGCTTTCTTT.